Shown below are 32 T cell receptor beta chains from a single sample sequenced in a study of shared clonotypes between healthy human individuals. Clones were read by immunoSEQ multiplex PCR, and TCRdb kept only the in-frame ones, dropping some. The profile covers about 770,000 clones, with just under 75% appearing a single time and less than 2% taken by the ten largest. The sequenced sample was memory CD4+ T cells sorted from blood. The subset was: CD45RA-negative fraction. The receptor source for this set is a woman aged 25 to 39 in good health.

This clone was recorded many times. The chain employs TRBV2 and TRBJ1-2, with 10 bases fitting TRBD1. Trimming at V came to 6 bases and at J to 7 bases, leaving 5 bases not matched to a gene. CDR1 is SNHLY and CDR2 is FYNNEI in the germline V gene. The CDR3 totals 13 residues. Written as DNA, the CDR3 is TGTGCCAGCAGCGTCGACAGGGGGCTTGGCTACACCTTC. This encodes CASSVDRGLGYTF.

The gene calls are TRBV28 and TRBJ1-1; possible D gene TRBD1, 5 bases. Trimming shortened V by 10 bases and J by 8 bases, and 11 bases separated the two germline ends. Per germline, CDR1 MDHEN and CDR2 SYDVKM. CDR3 size: 10 residues. CDR3: CATQEGEAFF. CDR3 bases: TGTGCCACCCAGGAGGGGGAAGCTTTCTTT.

The chain couples TRBV28 to TRBJ1-2; unclear D gene. The CDR3 totals 11 residues. Germline V gene sequence: CDR1 MDHEN, CDR2 SYDVKM. Trimming removed 3 bases from V and 7 bases from J, with 6 bases in between. The CDR3 bases are TGTGCCAGCAGTTTCGCGGTTGGCTACACCTTC. Translating it yields CASSFAVGYTF.

This clone was picked up a small number of times. V usage is TRBV2 and J usage is TRBJ2-7, with D hard to call. There are 13 residues in the CDR3. Trimming cost V 7 bases and J 2 bases, with 12 bases left between them. CDR1 is SNHLY, CDR2 FYNNEI, per germline. The CDR3 DNA is TGTGCCAGCATGCGGCTGGGGACCTACGAGCAGTACTTC. It encodes CASMRLGTYEQYF. Full variable domain (outside the CDR3, taken from reference TRBV2 and TRBJ2-7): EPEVTQTPSHQVTQMGQEVILRCVPISNHLYFYWYRQILGQKVEFLVSFYNNEISEKSEIFDDQFSVERPDGSNFTLKIRSTKLEDSAMYFCASMRLGTYEQYFGPGTRLTVT.

This chain uses TRBV5-3 with TRBJ1-4, with TRBD1 as a possible D gene (5 bases). TRBV5-3 has ORF status, its function being uncertain. This CDR3 has 15 amino acids. The V gene lost 3 bases and the J gene lost 8 bases, with 17 bases spanning the gap. CDR3 nucleotide sequence: TGTGCCAGAAGCTGGGACGTCGCCTCAGGGGAAAAACTGTTTTTT. Translating gives CARSWDVASGEKLFF.

V gene TRBV9 combines with J gene TRBJ2-3, with D perhaps matching TRBD2 (6 bases). The CDR3 spans 15 residues. Trimming took off 4 bases at V and 5 bases at J, with 17 bases between the two ends. Germline V gives CDR1 SGDLS, CDR2 YYNGEE. CDR3 region: CASSLRGGQRDTQYF. The CDR3 DNA sequence: TGTGCCAGCAGCCTGAGGGGAGGTCAGCGAGATACGCAGTATTTT.

This sequence joins TRBV4-2 and TRBJ2-4; 8 nucleotides align to TRBD2. The V segment lost 4 bases and the J segment 5 bases; nucleotides outside the gene matches: 7. The germline V gene encodes CDR1 LGHNA and CDR2 YNFKEQ. The CDR3 is 15 amino acids. This CDR3 is CASSRGGLGQNIQYF. In DNA form, the CDR3 reads TGTGCCAGCAGCCGCGGGGGGTTGGGGCAAAACATTCAGTACTTC.

This rearrangement joins TRBV2 to TRBJ2-7, with D perhaps matching TRBD1 (5 bases). The CDR3 runs to 13 residues. V lost 2 bases to trimming and J lost 3 bases, with 8 bases between them. Germline V gives CDR1 SNHLY, CDR2 FYNNEI. CDR3: CASSERTYYEQYF. The DNA of the CDR3 is TGTGCCAGCAGTGAAAGGACATACTACGAGCAGTACTTC.

This clone was picked up a small number of times. The V and J genes are TRBV28 and TRBJ2-7; 8 positions match TRBD1. The CDR3 is made up of 15 amino acids. Germline assignment: CDR1 MDHEN and CDR2 SYDVKM. Losses at the gene ends were 4 bases for V and 1 base for J; bases not matched to a gene: 6. CDR3 nucleotide sequence: TGTGCCAGCAGTTATCAGGGGGCTCGGTCCTACGAGCAGTACTTC. Its translation is CASSYQGARSYEQYF.

This chain joins TRBV7-3 and TRBJ2-7; 8 nucleotides match TRBD1. Germline assignment: CDR1 SGHTA and CDR2 FQGTGA. The CDR3 covers 13 residues. The V gene end was trimmed by 4 bases and the J gene end by 1 base; junction bases not matched to a gene: 0. CDR3 amino acids: CASSWDRSYEQYF. In DNA, the CDR3 is TGTGCCAGCAGCTGGGACAGGTCCTACGAGCAGTACTTC. Complete variable domain (other parts from reference TRBV7-3 and TRBJ2-7): GAGVSQTPSNKVTEKGKYVELRCDPISGHTALYWYRQSLGQGPEFLIYFQGTGAADDSGLPNDRFFAVRPEGSVSTLKIQRTERGDSAVYLCASSWDRSYEQYFGPGTRLTVT.

The chain joins TRBV23-1 to TRBJ2-7; TRBD1 agrees at 9 bases. TRBV23-1 is an open reading frame whose function is uncertain. The CDR3 is 18 amino acids. The V and J ends lost 0 bases and 6 bases, in that order; junction bases with no gene match: 15. CDR3 bases: TGCGCCAGCAGTCAATCCGGGACAGGGAAGCGGCGAGGCCTCGAGCAGTACTTC. Amino acids: CASSQSGTGKRRGLEQYF.

This chain links TRBV28 with TRBJ2-3; the match to TRBD2 covers 15 bases. The V gene end was trimmed by 4 bases and the J gene end by 10 bases; junction bases not matched to a gene: 6. CDR1 is MDHEN, CDR2 SYDVKM, per germline. The CDR3 has 15 amino acids. The CDR3 sequence: CASSSSGLAGGAQYF. CDR3 nucleotides: TGTGCCAGCAGTTCATCGGGACTAGCGGGAGGAGCGCAGTATTTT.

This clone is a singleton in its sample. The rearrangement joins TRBV19 to TRBJ1-1; D is unresolved. Looked up from germline, CDR1 is LNHDA and CDR2 is SQIVND (reference sequence). Trimming shortened V by 7 bases and J by 0 bases, and 15 bases separated the two germline ends. This CDR3 comprises 15 residues. The CDR3 coding sequence is TGTGCCAGTATGAGGCGATCAGAGGTGAACACTGAAGCTTTCTTT. Its translation: CASMRRSEVNTEAFF.

A single count supports this clone. J is TRBJ2-2 and V is TRBV5-1; D is unclear. The V gene's germline CDR1 is SGHRS and CDR2 YFSETQ. CDR3 length: 16 amino acids. V was clipped by 0 bases and J by 4 bases, with 13 bases between them. In DNA, the CDR3 is TGCGCCAGCAGCTTGGCCAAACTGTCGCTCACCGGGGAGCTGTTTTTT. This gives the protein CASSLAKLSLTGELFF.

The CDR3 is CASTDRAYEQFF. The CDR3 nucleotides read TGTGCCAGTACGGACCGCGCTTATGAGCAGTTCTTC. The chain employs TRBV6-5 and TRBJ2-1; unclear D gene. Germline V gene lookup returns CDR1 MNHEY and CDR2 SVGAGI. This CDR3 is built from 12 residues. V was clipped by 9 bases and J by 8 bases, with 14 bases between them.

The chain couples TRBV5-1 to TRBJ1-3; no clear D. Trimming cost V 5 bases and J 3 bases, with 12 bases left between them. Germline V gene sequence: CDR1 SGHRS, CDR2 YFSETQ. The CDR3 consists of 14 residues. CDR3 DNA: TGCGCCAGCAGAGAACCGGGAGTTGGAAACACCATATATTTT. Translating it yields CASREPGVGNTIYF.

On this clone itself: The identical CDR3 is also encoded by other nucleotide sequences in the sample. V usage is TRBV7-3 and J usage is TRBJ2-1; TRBD2 might be the D (5 bases). V was shortened by 2 bases and J by 8 bases, with 10 bases between the two germline ends. The CDR3 consists of 13 residues. Looked up from germline, CDR1 is SGHTA and CDR2 is FQGTGA. For the CDR3, the DNA is TGTGCCAGCAGCTTATCGGGTAGCGATGAGCAGTTCTTC. Its translation: CASSLSGSDEQFF.

The chain links TRBV9 to TRBJ2-3, with a tentative D call TRBD2 (5 bases). V was clipped by 0 bases and J by 3 bases, with 14 bases between them. CDR3 length: 16 amino acids. CDR1 is SGDLS, CDR2 YYNGEE, per germline. The CDR3 here is CASSVAVGRRTDTQYF. DNA for the CDR3: TGTGCCAGCAGCGTAGCTGTGGGAAGGAGGACAGATACGCAGTATTTT.

V gene TRBV13 combines with J gene TRBJ2-1; tentative D call: TRBD1 (7 bases). CDR3 size: 13 residues. Germline V gene lookup returns CDR1 PRHDT and CDR2 FYEKMQ (reference sequence). V was cut by 2 bases and J by 9 bases, with 11 bases left in between. In DNA, the CDR3 is TGTGCCAGCAGCTTAAGACAGGGAGGTGAGCAGTTCTTC. Protein product: CASSLRQGGEQFF.

The chain combines TRBV28 with TRBJ1-4; D remains ambiguous. The CDR3 consists of 11 residues. CDR1 MDHEN and CDR2 SYDVKM come from the germline V gene. V lost 5 bases and J 6 bases, leaving 4 bases between the germline ends. The CDR3 region is CASSPYEKLFF. CDR3 coding DNA: TGTGCCAGCAGTCCCTATGAAAAACTGTTTTTT.

The chain links TRBV28 to TRBJ2-7; D is possibly TRBD1 or TRBD2 (5 bases each). V shed 3 bases and J shed 4 bases, with 16 bases lying between them. The length of the CDR3 is 15 residues. The germline V gene has CDR1 MDHEN and CDR2 SYDVKM. The CDR3 DNA reads as TGTGCCAGCAGTTTCGACTCTCGGGACCCTTACGAGCAGTACTTC. Translation gives CASSFDSRDPYEQYF.

The rearrangement joins TRBV2 to TRBJ2-5, with 7 bases that match TRBD2. Germline assignment: CDR1 SNHLY and CDR2 FYNNEI. With 3 bases clipped from V and 6 bases from J, the junction kept 7 bases outside the gene matches. The length of the CDR3 is 14 residues. The CDR3 DNA reads TGTGCCAGCAGTGAGAGCGGGGTGGGGCAGACCCAGTACTTC. It translates to CASSESGVGQTQYF.

This sequence joins TRBV7-9 and TRBJ1-4; D perhaps matches TRBD1 (5 bases). The ends were cut back, 5 bases at V and 3 bases at J, with 10 bases in the middle. Germline CDR1 and CDR2: SEHNR and FQNEAQ (reference sequence). The CDR3 covers 14 residues. The CDR3 nucleotides read TGTGCCAGCAGCCAGGGAAACTCTAATGAAAAACTGTTTTTT. Translation: CASSQGNSNEKLFF.

This chain links TRBV7-8 with TRBJ2-7; D remains ambiguous. Germline V CDR1 and CDR2: SGHVS, FQNEAQ. The CDR3 length is 12 residues. Between the trimmed V and J ends, which lost 5 bases and 5 bases, there was a span of 10 bases. CDR3 protein: CASSPSYNEQYF. CDR3 bases: TGTGCCAGCAGCCCTAGTTATAACGAGCAGTACTTC. Complete variable domain (other parts from reference TRBV7-8 and TRBJ2-7): GAGVSQSPRYKVAKRGQDVALRCDPISGHVSLFWYQQALGQGPEFLTYFQNEAQLDKSGLPSDRFFAERPEGSVSTLKIQRTQQEDSAVYLCASSPSYNEQYFGPGTRLTVT.

On this clone itself: A much larger clone lies a single base off, so this may be a read error. Other nucleotide sequences in the sample specify the same CDR3. This chain joins TRBV19 and TRBJ2-2, with 9 bases that match TRBD1. This CDR3 is 14 amino acids long. Germline assignment: CDR1 LNHDA and CDR2 SQIVND (reference sequence). J lost 1 base, V lost 10 bases, and 4 bases had no gene match. The CDR3 spells CATSGQGNTGELFF. CDR3 DNA sequence: TGTGCCACCTCGGGACAGGGGAACACCGGGGAGCTGTTTTTT.

For this clone: Different DNA sequences within this sample yield the same CDR3. The chain uses TRBV28 and TRBJ1-5; no clear D gene. The germline V and J ends were trimmed by 6 bases and 0 bases, with 6 bases remaining between them. Germline CDR1 reads MDHEN; CDR2 reads SYDVKM. CDR3 size: 13 residues. The CDR3 nucleotides are TGTGCCAGCAGCCTTGTTAGCAATCAGCCCCAGCATTTT. Protein: CASSLVSNQPQHF.

This CDR3 is CASGAGQPGNTIYF. The CDR3 coding sequence is TGCGCCAGCGGGGCCGGACAGCCTGGAAACACCATATATTTT. V gene TRBV5-1 combines with J gene TRBJ1-3; the D gene is possibly TRBD1 (6 bases). The CDR3 has 14 residues. V dropped 7 bases and J dropped 2 bases, with 13 bases sitting between them. Germline V gene sequence: CDR1 SGHRS, CDR2 YFSETQ.

The V call is TRBV5-4, the J call TRBJ2-6, with 7 bases that match TRBD1. V shed 2 bases, J shed 0 bases, and the junction held 2 bases outside the gene matches. The germline CDR1 and CDR2 sequences are SGHNT and YYREEE (reference sequence). CDR3 length equals 16 residues. The CDR3 coding sequence is TGTGCCAGCAGCTTCGGACAGGTCTCTGGGGCCAACGTCCTGACTTTC. This sequence encodes CASSFGQVSGANVLTF. The complete variable domain, with remaining parts taken from reference TRBV5-4 and TRBJ2-6, reads ETGVTQSPTHLIKTRGQQVTLRCSSQSGHNTVSWYQQALGQGPQFIFQYYREEENGRGNFPPRFSGLQFPNYSSELNVNALELDDSALYLCASSFGQVSGANVLTFGAGSRLTVL.

This clone was recorded a few times. The chain recombines TRBV11-1 with TRBJ2-6, with D perhaps matching TRBD1 or TRBD2 (5 bases each). The CDR3 extends over 16 amino acids. Germline CDR1 SGHAT, CDR2 FQDESV (reference sequence). Trimming cost V 5 bases and J 0 bases, with 11 bases left between them. The CDR3 bases are TGTGCCAGCAGCAGGGACCGCCCCTCTGGGGCCAACGTCCTGACTTTC. It is translated as CASSRDRPSGANVLTF.

This clone was seen once. Other DNA sequences in this specimen translate into the identical CDR3. This chain uses TRBV5-1 with TRBJ2-7, with D maybe TRBD1 (6 bases). The CDR3 loop spans 15 amino acids. Germline V gene lookup returns CDR1 SGHRS and CDR2 YFSETQ. V was clipped by 2 bases and J by 0 bases, with 12 bases between them. DNA for the CDR3: TGCGCCAGCAGCTTCCTACAGGGATCCTCCTACGAGCAGTACTTC. Its protein is CASSFLQGSSYEQYF.

This clone turned up a few times. The genes are TRBV7-8 and TRBJ1-1, with a tentative D call TRBD1 (5 bases). The germline gives CDR1 SGHVS, CDR2 FQNEAQ. The V and J ends lost 6 bases and 1 base respectively, with 15 bases between them. The CDR3 covers 15 residues. As DNA, the CDR3 is TGTGCCAGCAGTTACGGACGGGGGAGGAACACTGAAGCTTTCTTT. Its translation: CASSYGRGRNTEAFF.

V usage is TRBV4-1 and J usage is TRBJ2-5, with D possibly being TRBD1 (7 bases). The DNA end is more similar to TRBJ2-7, so the J call may be wrong. Germline-derived CDR1 and CDR2 are MGHRA and YSYEKL. The CDR3 loop spans 15 amino acids. In DNA form, the CDR3 reads TGCGCCAGCAGCCCCGGAGGGGGCGGGACCTACGAGCAGTACTTC. Amino acid sequence: CASSPGGGGTYEQYF.